These 10 T cell receptor beta chains were sequenced from one sample in a study of regulatory T cells in long-lasting Graves disease. Arm-PCR with iRepertoire HTBI primers amplified the CDR3 regions for these TCR beta libraries. TCRdb reanalysed the multiplex PCR reads using MiXCR and keeps one entry per CDR3 protein. The sample holds roughly 220,000 distinct CDR3 sequences, about 18% seen once. Time point denoted: newly diagnosed GD, antithyroid drugs for less than 3 months. The authors made the TCR library using RNA they extracted from PBMCs. The specimen comprised peripheral blood mononuclear cells (PBMCs), sampled at new diagnosis, from a patient treated with antithyroid drugs. These receptors all stem from a female donor with Graves disease.

This clonotype appeared a single time. This rearrangement joins TRBV27 to TRBJ1-2; 11 positions match TRBD1. V was clipped by 8 bases and J by 3 bases; unmatched bases: 8. Germline V gene sequence: CDR1 MNHEY, CDR2 SMNVEV (reference sequence). This CDR3 is 15 amino acids long. This chain's CDR3 is CASGELGQGDYGYTF. CDR3 coding DNA: TGTGCCAGCGGGGAACTGGGACAGGGGGACTATGGCTACACCTTC.

This clonotype has ten or more counts. The J gene is TRBJ1-5, the V gene TRBV20-1; the D gene is possibly TRBD1 (6 bases). This CDR3 is built from 15 residues. In germline, CDR1 is DFQATT, CDR2 SNEGSKA (reference sequence). Trimming removed 1 base at V and 5 bases at J, with 15 bases between. The CDR3 is CSARGDTGADQPQHF. Here the CDR3 DNA reads TGCAGTGCTAGAGGGGATACGGGGGCGGATCAGCCCCAGCATTTT.

In its sample, this clonotype was seen many times. The chain has TRBV3-1 and TRBJ2-7, with 8 bases fitting TRBD2. The CDR3 is 14 amino acids. Germline CDR1 LGHDT, CDR2 YNNKEL (reference sequence). V was clipped by 6 bases and J by 3 bases; unmatched bases: 7. The DNA of the CDR3 is TGTGCCAGCAGGACGAGCGGGAGTAACTACGAGCAGTACTTC. Its protein is CASRTSGSNYEQYF.

This clonotype was picked up many times. The chain uses TRBV12-3 or TRBV12-4 and TRBJ2-7; D assignment may be TRBD1 or TRBD2 (5 bases each). The CDR3 extends over 14 amino acids. The V end lost 6 bases, the J end lost 4 bases, and 16 bases lay between the germline ends. The CDR3 spells CASSSSPGRYEQYF. For the CDR3, the DNA is TGTGCCAGCAGCTCTTCCCCAGGGAGATACGAGCAGTACTTC.

This chain connects TRBV30 to TRBJ2-1; 14 bases line up with TRBD2. The CDR3 is 12 residues long. V lost 8 bases to trimming and J lost 9 bases; unmatched junction nucleotides: 3. The germline gives CDR1 GTSNPN, CDR2 SVGIG (reference sequence). The CDR3 DNA is TGTGCCGCGACTAGCGGGAGGGCTGAGCAGTTCTTC. Translation gives CAATSGRAEQFF.

The table lists this clonotype with many counts. This chain joins TRBV20-1 and TRBJ2-7; D is possibly TRBD1 (6 bases). Germline V gene data show CDR1 as DFQATT and CDR2 as SNEGSKA (reference sequence). V shed 6 bases and J shed 2 bases, with 14 bases lying between them. The CDR3 is 13 amino acids. CDR3: CSATTGFAYEQYF. The CDR3 DNA is TGCAGTGCAACTACAGGGTTCGCCTACGAGCAGTACTTC.

This clonotype was seen many times. The J gene is TRBJ1-5, the V gene TRBV30, with D possibly TRBD1 on 5 matching bases. V was pared by 2 bases and J by 4 bases, with 9 bases between. This CDR3 has 13 amino acids. Germline lookup yields CDR1 GTSNPN and CDR2 SVGIG (reference sequence). The CDR3 bases are TGTGCCTGGAGTTTTGGGGGTAATCAGCCCCAGCATTTT. The encoded protein is CAWSFGGNQPQHF.

This clonotype was seen at least ten times. This chain uses TRBV2 with TRBJ1-1, with TRBD1 identical over 8 bases. V shed 0 bases, J shed 11 bases, and the junction held 17 bases outside the gene matches. This CDR3 has 17 amino acids. The germline V gene encodes CDR1 SNHLY and CDR2 FYNNEI. This CDR3 reads CASSEAITPTGGVGAFF. CDR3 coding DNA: TGTGCCAGCAGTGAAGCTATCACACCTACAGGGGGGGTTGGGGCTTTCTTT. Based on the CDR3 plus reference TRBV2 and TRBJ1-1, the full variable domain is EPEVTQTPSHQVTQMGQEVILRCVPISNHLYFYWYRQILGQKVEFLVSFYNNEISEKSEIFDDQFSVERPDGSNFTLKIRSTKLEDSAMYFCASSEAITPTGGVGAFFGQGTRLTVV.

This clonotype showed up many times. The chain links TRBV2 to TRBJ1-6; D possibly corresponds to TRBD1 (6 bases). The length of the CDR3 is 13 residues. Trimming shortened V by 6 bases and J by 11 bases, and 14 bases separated the two germline ends. Germline V CDR1 and CDR2: SNHLY, FYNNEI. The DNA of the CDR3 is TGTGCCAGCAGCGGACAGATCAGCACACCCCTCCACTTT. This sequence encodes CASSGQISTPLHF.

This clonotype was picked up many times. V gene TRBV4-3 combines with J gene TRBJ1-6; TRBD1 is a possible D gene (5 bases). This CDR3 contains 15 residues. Trimming pared 1 base from V and 8 bases from J, leaving 12 bases between. Germline V CDR1 and CDR2: LGHNA, YSLEER. The CDR3 coding sequence is TGCGCCAGCAGCCAAGTGGGGCAGCGAGATTCACCCCTCCACTTT. It codes for CASSQVGQRDSPLHF.